These 28 T cell receptor beta chains were sequenced from one sample in a study of radiation and T cells in renal cell carcinoma. Described time point: blood 4 weeks post-SBRT, at nephrectomy. The treatment denotes: 15 Gy SBRT to primary tumor, nephrectomy 4 weeks later. Here immunoSEQ multiplex PCR was the method, and the copy in TCRdb shows in-frame clones only, minus some. The sample holds about 140,000 clones, approximately 86% seen once. The sample in question was blood, obtained from a patient whose treatment included radiotherapy and nephrectomy. These receptors were taken from a woman aged 45 to 65 with renal cell carcinoma.

The J gene is TRBJ2-3, the V gene TRBV7-2; 10 bases line up with TRBD2. This CDR3 is built from 12 residues. Trimming at V came to 6 bases and at J to 13 bases, leaving 7 bases not matched to a gene. Germline V CDR1 and CDR2: SGHTA, FQGNSA. This chain's CDR3 is CASRPSGRAEYF. The CDR3 DNA sequence: TGTGCCAGCAGACCAAGCGGGAGGGCTGAGTATTTT. The full variable domain, its missing parts supplied by reference TRBV7-2 and TRBJ2-3, is GAGVSQSPSNKVTEKGKDVELRCDPISGHTALYWYRQSLGQGLEFLIYFQGNSAPDKSGLPSDRFSAERTGGSVSTLTIQRTQQEDSAVYLCASRPSGRAEYFGPGTRLTVL.

The chain uses TRBV6-6 and TRBJ1-4; TRBD1 matches at 10 bases. V lost 6 bases, J lost 5 bases, and 6 bases stayed unmatched. This CDR3 comprises 15 residues. Germline loops: CDR1 MNHNY, CDR2 SVGAGI (reference sequence). This CDR3 reads CASRNPGQGNEKLFF. In nucleotides, the CDR3 is TGTGCCAGCAGGAACCCGGGACAGGGGAATGAAAAACTGTTTTTT.

Note on this clone: The sample contains more than one DNA sequence encoding this CDR3. CDR3 loop: CAISQGNEKLFF. In nucleotides, the CDR3 is TGTGCCATCAGTCAGGGGAATGAAAAACTGTTTTTT. V is TRBV10-3 and J is TRBJ1-4; tentative D call: TRBD1 (6 bases). Trimming removed 5 bases at V and 5 bases at J, with 6 bases between. This CDR3 has 12 amino acids. The germline gives CDR1 ENHRY, CDR2 SYGVKD.

This chain connects TRBV6-4 to TRBJ1-2; the D gene is possibly TRBD1 (6 bases). The V and J ends lost 11 bases and 3 bases respectively, with 25 bases between them. CDR1 and CDR2 from the germline V gene are MRHNA and SNTAGT. This CDR3 is 16 amino acids long. The chain's CDR3 is CASSEGTRGRYYGYTF. Here the CDR3 DNA reads TGTGCCTCAAGTGAGGGGACCAGGGGACGGTACTATGGCTACACCTTC.

V gene TRBV9 combines with J gene TRBJ1-6; possibly TRBD1 for D (6 bases). This CDR3 is built from 15 residues. Germline loops: CDR1 SGDLS, CDR2 YYNGEE. V lost 5 bases and J 4 bases, leaving 13 bases between the germline ends. Here the CDR3 reads CASRETGPYNSPLHF. The CDR3 region has the DNA TGTGCCAGCAGGGAGACAGGTCCTTATAATTCACCCCTCCACTTT.

The rearrangement links TRBV4-2 to TRBJ2-2, with D possibly being TRBD1 (6 bases). The V end was cut by 4 bases, the J end by 3 bases, with 12 bases between. This CDR3 is built from 15 residues. Germline V gene sequence: CDR1 LGHNA, CDR2 YNFKEQ. CDR3: CASSLRQVHTGELFF. The CDR3 region has the DNA TGTGCCAGCAGCCTGCGACAGGTACACACCGGGGAGCTGTTTTTT.

This rearrangement joins TRBV18 to TRBJ2-3; no clear D. The CDR3 sequence is 14 residues long. With 3 bases removed from V and 0 bases from J, the gap between germline ends came to 7 bases. The V gene's germline CDR1 is KGHSH and CDR2 LQKENI. DNA of the CDR3: TGTGCCAGCTCACCGGATGGGAGCACAGATACGCAGTATTTT. Translated: CASSPDGSTDTQYF. Based on the CDR3 plus reference TRBV18 and TRBJ2-3, the full variable domain is NAGVMQNPRHLVRRRGQEARLRCSPMKGHSHVYWYRQLPEEGLKFMVYLQKENIIDESGMPKERFSAEFPKEGPSILRIQQVVRGDSAAYFCASSPDGSTDTQYFGPGTRLTVL.

V and J are TRBV5-8 and TRBJ1-1; no clear D gene. Germline loops: CDR1 SGHTS, CDR2 YDEGEE. This CDR3 is 13 amino acids long. V lost 0 bases and J lost 2, with 5 bases in between. CDR3 in DNA: TGTGCCAGCAGCTTGGACAGCAACACTGAAGCTTTCTTT. This sequence encodes CASSLDSNTEAFF.

This clone was counted at least ten times. A read error may account for a junction end that differs from germline. The chain recombines TRBV30 with TRBJ1-1; D gene unclear. Germline CDR1 and CDR2: GTSNPN and SVGIG (reference sequence). This CDR3 is built from 13 residues. The CDR3: CARSKVGSTEAFF. The DNA for the CDR3 is TGTGCCCGGAGTAAAGTGGGAAGCACTGAAGCTTTCTTT.

The gene calls are TRBV5-6 and TRBJ1-4; a weak D match, TRBD1 (5 bases). The CDR3 consists of 14 residues. Germline values: CDR1 SGHDT, CDR2 YYEEEE. V lost 2 bases, J lost 5 bases, and 10 bases lay in between. Here the CDR3 reads CASSFRGSNEKLFF. CDR3 coding DNA: TGTGCCAGCAGCTTTAGGGGAAGCAATGAAAAACTGTTTTTT.

Regarding this clone: One junction end disagrees with the germline gene, perhaps due to a read error. V is TRBV6-1 and J is TRBJ1-4, with D unclear. Looked up from germline, CDR1 is MNHNS and CDR2 is SASEGT. This CDR3 comprises 15 residues. CDR3 loop: CASSESPSLFEKLFF. DNA for the CDR3: TGTGCCAGCAGTGAATCCCCCTCCCTTTTCGAAAAACTGTTTTTC.

The chain has TRBV2 and TRBJ2-2, with 10 bases fitting TRBD2. The CDR3 spans 14 residues. The V gene's germline CDR1 is SNHLY and CDR2 FYNNEI. V was clipped by 7 bases and J by 5 bases; unmatched bases: 4. The CDR3 here is CASTGTSVTGELFF. CDR3 DNA sequence: TGTGCCAGCACCGGGACTAGCGTTACCGGGGAGCTGTTTTTT.

This clone appeared once. The J gene is TRBJ1-5, the V gene TRBV5-6, with 7 nucleotides matching TRBD1. The CDR3 has 14 amino acids. The germline CDR1 and CDR2 sequences are SGHDT and YYEEEE. The ends lost 4 bases at V and 9 bases at J; junction bases unmatched: 10. In nucleotides, the CDR3 is TGTGCCAGCAGCCCACCAGGGGGGTCGGGGCCCCAGCATTTT. Translating gives CASSPPGGSGPQHF.

This clone was seen a single time. This chain links TRBV19 with TRBJ2-7; TRBD1 or TRBD2 may be the D gene (6 bases each). The germline V and J ends were trimmed by 1 base and 4 bases, with 11 bases remaining between them. Germline V gives CDR1 LNHDA, CDR2 SQIVND (reference sequence). This CDR3 contains 14 residues. CDR3 sequence (DNA): TGTGCCAGTAGTATAGCTGAGGGGGGTTACGAGCAGTACTTC. The encoded protein is CASSIAEGGYEQYF.

CDR3 loop: CASSLAGPGANTEAFF. As DNA, the CDR3 is TGTGCCAGCAGCTTGGCGGGCCCCGGCGCGAACACTGAAGCTTTCTTT. This sequence joins TRBV5-4 and TRBJ1-1, with D uncertain. Germline V gene sequence: CDR1 SGHNT, CDR2 YYREEE (reference sequence). This CDR3 is 16 amino acids long. With 0 bases removed from V and 1 base from J, the gap between germline ends came to 13 bases.

This rearrangement joins TRBV6-6 to TRBJ2-5; the D call may be TRBD1 or TRBD2 (5 bases each). The CDR3 runs 14 residues. Germline V gene sequence: CDR1 MNHNY, CDR2 SVGAGI (reference sequence). The V end lost 5 bases, the J end lost 1 base, and 11 bases lay between the germline ends. The DNA for the CDR3 is TGTGCCAGCAGTCGGGACGGAAGCCAAGAGACCCAGTACTTC. This codes for CASSRDGSQETQYF.

The chain has TRBV7-2 and TRBJ2-2; D gene unclear. The V gene lost 5 bases and the J gene lost 5 bases, with 12 bases spanning the gap. The CDR3 covers 14 residues. Germline assignment: CDR1 SGHTA and CDR2 FQGNSA. CDR3 in DNA: TGTGCCAGCAGCCCCTCCGGAGATACCGGGGAGCTGTTTTTT. Protein product: CASSPSGDTGELFF.

The rearrangement uses TRBV14 and TRBJ1-1; D is uncertain. The ends were cut back, 4 bases at V and 0 bases at J, with 18 bases in the middle. This CDR3 is 17 amino acids long. Germline CDR1 reads SGHDN; CDR2 reads FVKESK. The CDR3 DNA reads as TGTGCCAGCAGCCCACCCCTCCTGTACACCTTGAACACTGAAGCTTTCTTT. This gives the protein CASSPPLLYTLNTEAFF. Combining the CDR3 with reference TRBV14 and TRBJ1-1 gives the whole variable domain EAGVTQFPSHSVIEKGQTVTLRCDPISGHDNLYWYRRVMGKEIKFLLHFVKESKQDESGMPNNRFLAERTGGTYSTLKVQPAELEDSGVYFCASSPPLLYTLNTEAFFGQGTRLTVV.

The rearrangement uses TRBV28 and TRBJ1-1, with D perhaps matching TRBD1 (6 bases). Between the trimmed V and J ends, which lost 10 bases and 5 bases, there was a span of 23 bases. This CDR3 is 15 amino acids long. The germline V gene has CDR1 MDHEN and CDR2 SYDVKM. In DNA, the CDR3 is TGTGCCATCAACACCAGAAGGGACACTCGAACTGAAGCTTTCTTT. Translation: CAINTRRDTRTEAFF.

This clone turned up a few times. J is TRBJ2-7 and V is TRBV9, with a tentative D call TRBD2 (6 bases). Germline V gene lookup returns CDR1 SGDLS and CDR2 YYNGEE. V was pared by 7 bases and J by 6 bases, with 17 bases between. The CDR3 is 13 amino acids. CDR3 nucleotides: TGTGCCAGCTCCGGGGGTTTGGGCTCCGAGCAGTACTTC. This sequence encodes CASSGGLGSEQYF.

The chain couples TRBV7-6 to TRBJ2-1; 7 bases match TRBD1. Germline loops: CDR1 SGHVS, CDR2 FNYEAQ. This CDR3 is 16 amino acids long. J gave up 0 bases and V 4 bases, and 6 bases lay outside the gene matches. CDR3 residues: CASSSNRGSSYNEQFF. The CDR3 DNA is TGTGCCAGCAGCTCGAACAGGGGAAGCTCCTACAATGAGCAGTTCTTC.

The chain has TRBV21-1 and TRBJ2-7. TRBV21-1 is a pseudogene segment. The CDR3 covers 15 residues. As DNA, the CDR3 is TGTGCCAGCAGTTTGCGAACTCCCAGCTCCTACGAGCAGTACTTC. Translation gives CASSLRTPSSYEQYF.

V gene TRBV7-2 combines with J gene TRBJ2-7; D is uncertain. This CDR3 contains 13 residues. CDR1 SGHTA and CDR2 FQGNSA come from the germline V gene. V was pared by 2 bases and J by 1 base, with 6 bases between. Here the CDR3 DNA reads TGTGCCAGCAGCTTACCTCCTTCCTACGAGCAGTACTTC. Its translation: CASSLPPSYEQYF. The variable domain in full, with the rest retrieved from reference TRBV7-2 and TRBJ2-7, is GAGVSQSPSNKVTEKGKDVELRCDPISGHTALYWYRQSLGQGLEFLIYFQGNSAPDKSGLPSDRFSAERTGGSVSTLTIQRTQQEDSAVYLCASSLPPSYEQYFGPGTRLTVT.

The rearrangement uses TRBV9 and TRBJ2-3; TRBD2 is a possible D gene (5 bases). The CDR3 extends over 14 amino acids. Germline V CDR1 and CDR2: SGDLS, YYNGEE. V lost 0 bases, J lost 8 bases, and 13 bases lay in between. The CDR3 here is CASSVGGPRGTQYF. CDR3 DNA sequence: TGTGCCAGCAGCGTAGGCGGGCCCCGTGGTACGCAGTATTTT.

V usage is TRBV9 and J usage is TRBJ1-5, with 9 bases identical to TRBD1. Germline-derived CDR1 and CDR2 are SGDLS and YYNGEE. The length of the CDR3 is 14 residues. The V segment lost 3 bases and the J segment 11 bases; nucleotides outside the gene matches: 9. CDR3 region: CASSEGTGRWAQHF. CDR3 DNA sequence: TGTGCCAGCAGCGAGGGGACAGGGCGGTGGGCCCAGCATTTT.

The chain couples TRBV7-2 to TRBJ1-4; tentatively, D is TRBD1 (5 bases). Germline V gives CDR1 SGHTA, CDR2 FQGNSA. V was trimmed by 5 bases and J by 5 bases, leaving 21 bases between them. The CDR3 length is 17 residues. CDR3 in DNA: TGTGCCAGCAGCCTCAACCCCCCAGCCCAGGGAAATGAAAAACTGTTTTTT. Translated, it gives CASSLNPPAQGNEKLFF.

This clone was counted a single time. The chain has TRBV7-2 and TRBJ2-2, with D hard to call. Trimming stripped 3 bases from V and 1 base from J, with 6 bases between. CDR1 and CDR2 (germline): SGHTA, FQGNSA. The CDR3 is made up of 14 amino acids. The CDR3 is CASSLSLNTGELFF. DNA for the CDR3: TGTGCCAGCAGCTTGAGTTTGAACACCGGGGAGCTGTTTTTT.

This clone showed up just a few times. This chain links TRBV28 with TRBJ1-1; D possibly corresponds to TRBD1 (6 bases). The CDR3 is 15 residues long. Germline CDR1 is MDHEN and CDR2 is SYDVKM. V lost 2 bases and J lost 8, with 18 bases in between. This CDR3 is CASSLSKTGNFEAFF. In DNA form, the CDR3 reads TGTGCCAGCAGTTTAAGCAAGACAGGCAATTTCGAAGCTTTCTTT.